Presented here are 14 T cell receptor beta chains from one specimen sequenced in a study of somatic mutations in cytotoxic T cells in rheumatoid arthritis. Data came from immunoSEQ multiplex PCR; TCRdb stores just in-frame clones and leaves some out. The profile shows some 6,700 clones, roughly four fifths of them singletons. Input material: CD8+ T cells sorted from blood. The receptor set was obtained from a woman in her sixties in good health.

The CDR3 DNA follows: TGTGCCAGCAGCTACAGGGCCTACAATGAGCAGTTCTTC. Protein product: CASSYRAYNEQFF. The chain combines TRBV7-2 with TRBJ2-1; weak D call: TRBD1 (6 bases). Between the trimmed V and J ends, which lost 4 bases and 2 bases, there was a span of 6 bases. The CDR3 has 13 amino acids. Germline CDR1 and CDR2: SGHTA and FQGNSA.

The chain carries TRBV21-1 and TRBJ2-4; TRBD1 is the table's D call and was not checked against the DNA. TRBV21-1 is an annotated pseudogene. The CDR3 runs to 15 residues. The CDR3 DNA sequence: TGTGCCAGCAGCAAAGAATACAGCCCCAAAAACATTCAGTACTTC. The encoded protein is CASSKEYSPKNIQYF.

This clone is large (0.1 to 1%) by share. The genes are TRBV4-2 and TRBJ1-5, with D maybe TRBD1 (6 bases). CDR1 is LGHNA and CDR2 is YNFKEQ in the germline V gene. V was clipped by 1 base and J by 6 bases, with 13 bases between them. The CDR3 spans 15 residues. The CDR3 DNA reads TGTGCCAGCAGCCAAGGCGGGGGGCCGGGTCAGCCCCAGCATTTT. Its translation is CASSQGGGPGQPQHF.

This rearrangement joins TRBV2 to TRBJ2-7; TRBD2 agrees at 13 bases. Trimming at V came to 2 bases and at J to 3 bases, leaving 1 base not matched to a gene. The CDR3 contains 15 residues. Germline-derived CDR1 and CDR2 are SNHLY and FYNNEI. The chain's CDR3 is CASSEWTSGSYEQYF. The CDR3 coding sequence is TGTGCCAGCAGTGAATGGACTAGCGGGAGCTACGAGCAGTACTTC.

The rearrangement uses TRBV28 and TRBJ2-7; 7 positions agree with TRBD2. The V segment lost 7 bases and the J segment 2 bases; nucleotides outside the gene matches: 14. Looked up from germline, CDR1 is MDHEN and CDR2 is SYDVKM. The CDR3 runs 16 residues. CDR3 protein: CASTPLGRRAPYEQYF. CDR3 sequence (DNA): TGTGCCAGCACCCCCCTCGGGAGGAGGGCCCCCTACGAGCAGTACTTC.

This chain uses TRBV28 with TRBJ1-5; D gene ambiguous. V lost 2 bases and J 3 bases, leaving 11 bases between the germline ends. This CDR3 has 15 residues. CDR1 and CDR2 (germline): MDHEN, SYDVKM. CDR3 sequence reads: CASSLEATNNQPQHF. The CDR3 DNA sequence: TGTGCCAGCAGTTTAGAGGCCACGAACAATCAGCCCCAGCATTTT. The whole variable domain, filled in from reference TRBV28 and TRBJ1-5, reads DVKVTQSSRYLVKRTGEKVFLECVQDMDHENMFWYRQDPGLGLRLIYFSYDVKMKEKGDIPEGYSVSREKKERFSLILESASTNQTSMYLCASSLEATNNQPQHFGDGTRLSIL.

This chain links TRBV20-1 with TRBJ2-1; D is unresolved. The V and J ends lost 0 bases and 10 bases respectively, with 7 bases between them. Germline CDR1 is DFQATT and CDR2 is SNEGSKA (reference sequence). The CDR3 is 11 residues long. CDR3 in DNA: TGCAGTGCTAGAGACGGAGTGGAGCAGTTCTTC. Its translation is CSARDGVEQFF.

In its sample, this clone was seen once. The chain links TRBV6-5 to TRBJ2-1, with TRBD1 as a possible D gene (7 bases). This CDR3 comprises 14 residues. The germline CDR1 and CDR2 sequences are MNHEY and SVGAGI. The V end was cut by 5 bases, the J end by 10 bases, with 18 bases between. In DNA, the CDR3 is TGTGCCAGCAGTCTTCAGGGGGGCGCCCTGGAGCAGTTCTTC. Encoded protein: CASSLQGGALEQFF.

This clone was observed once. This chain joins TRBV14 and TRBJ2-5; 10 bases fit TRBD1. The J call may be incorrect, as the DNA end agrees better with TRBJ2-7. This CDR3 spans 15 amino acids. The germline CDR1 and CDR2 sequences are SGHDN and FVKESK. The CDR3 DNA reads as TGTGCCAGCAGCCTTCGGGACAGGGGCGCCTACGAGCAGTACTTC. Amino acids: CASSLRDRGAYEQYF.

This clone turned up a few times. V usage is TRBV6-5 and J usage is TRBJ2-7, with 9 bases fitting TRBD1. This CDR3 is built from 13 residues. The junction had 1 base not matched to a gene; V was cut back by 2 bases and J by 5 bases. Germline-derived CDR1 and CDR2 are MNHEY and SVGAGI. The CDR3 bases are TGTGCCAGCAGTTACGGACAGGGGAACGAGCAGTACTTC. It codes for CASSYGQGNEQYF.

This clone was seen just once. This chain uses TRBV2 with TRBJ2-5; no definite D call. The germline gives CDR1 SNHLY, CDR2 FYNNEI. CDR3 length equals 13 residues. V was shortened by 3 bases and J by 2 bases, with 7 bases between the two germline ends. CDR3 region: CASSEWQQETQYF. In nucleotides, the CDR3 is TGTGCCAGCAGTGAGTGGCAGCAAGAGACCCAGTACTTC.

This clone was seen a single time. The V and J genes are TRBV9 and TRBJ2-3; the match to TRBD2 covers 10 bases. V shed 0 bases, J shed 0 bases, and the junction held 7 bases outside the gene matches. CDR3 length equals 18 residues. Germline assignment: CDR1 SGDLS and CDR2 YYNGEE. The CDR3 coding sequence is TGTGCCAGCAGCGTAGGGCTAGCGGGGGCCACTAGCACAGATACGCAGTATTTT. It specifies CASSVGLAGATSTDTQYF.

V is TRBV7-9 and J is TRBJ2-5; 7 nucleotides line up with TRBD1. V was pared by 5 bases and J by 4 bases, with 10 bases of the junction left unmatched. Per the germline V gene, CDR1 is SEHNR and CDR2 is FQNEAQ (reference sequence). The CDR3 runs 15 residues. The CDR3 sequence is CASSPPTGMGETQYF. The CDR3 region has the DNA TGTGCCAGCAGCCCCCCGACAGGGATGGGAGAGACCCAGTACTTC.

This clone was observed once. The rearrangement joins TRBV9 to TRBJ2-7; 7 bases map to TRBD2. V was clipped by 1 base and J by 4 bases; unmatched bases: 8. CDR3 size: 15 residues. Germline V gene data show CDR1 as SGDLS and CDR2 as YYNGEE. CDR3 sequence: CASSVRAGDGYEQYF. The CDR3 DNA reads as TGTGCCAGCAGCGTACGGGCGGGAGACGGGTACGAGCAGTACTTC.